One T cell receptor beta chain is described in this entry. Its target is unknown. This may stem from a read error, because a much larger clone lies one nucleotide away. With listed TCR primers and previously described methods, bulk TCR libraries were prepared. TCRdb recomputed calls from the PCR reads with MiXCR, one row per CDR3 protein. Here the sample spans hundreds of thousands of distinct CDR3 sequences, 25% being singletons. The germline V gene encodes CDR1 SGHTA and CDR2 FQGNSA. Trimming took 6 bases from V and 4 from J, leaving 15 bases between them. The CDR3 spans 14 residues. Construction of naive CD8 libraries employed roughly 19,000 to 1,100,000 sorted cells together with 10%, 30% or 50% RNA. This sample was included in a study of molecular identifiers for immune sequencing clone quantification. Findings of the study overall: Highly expanded clone sizes could be underestimated through barcode sharing by identical TCR molecules. Naive cells had under 1% of molecules in clones above 20 RNA copies, effectors over 97%.

The chain is built from TRBV7-2 and TRBJ1-1; no firm D call. The sample comprised naive CD8+ T cells from blood, with Jurkat cell RNA spiked in. The subset here: FACS-sorted CD8+CD4-CCR7+CD45RA+ naive T cells. This clonotype was sampled from a human donor in good health. Some libraries in this study had Jurkat cell RNA spiked in. The CDR3 DNA is TGTGCCAGCAGGCATCGGCCCGAGATCACTGAAGCTTTCTTT. Protein: CASRHRPEITEAFF.